This T cell receptor beta chain comes out of a study of blood T cell repertoires in COVID-19. Overall study context: Whether acute or convalescent, the COVID-19 samples came from the United States, Italy and Spain. Sources were T cells, B-cell-depleted T cells, or PBMCs; the material itself was cDNA or gDNA.

The CDR3 runs 14 residues. Germline CDR1 SEHNR, CDR2 FQNEAQ (reference sequence). Trimming pared 5 bases from V and 7 bases from J, leaving 15 bases between. Authors' methods: Scientists estimated how many nucleated cells there were by amplifying reference gene primers. Libraries were prepared by immunoSEQ multiplex PCR; TCRdb keeps only in-frame clonotypes and omits some of them. The V and J calls and clone size are taken from that table; D and trimming were inferred from the DNA. The table records under 80,000 clones, around 83% of them present only once. Sequencing was done on a sample of peripheral blood. This TCR came from a woman in her sixties or seventies with acute or convalescent COVID-19. The chain recombines TRBV7-9 with TRBJ1-5; tentative D call: TRBD1 (5 bases). The CDR3: CASSPAGMVQPQHF. The CDR3 bases are TGTGCCAGCAGCCCGGCAGGGATGGTCCAGCCCCAGCATTTT.